This TCR beta chain originates from a study of regulatory T cells in long-lasting Graves disease. Study context: Antithyroid drug exposure in newly diagnosed Graves' patients had lasted under 3 months. General study points: With a small sample size, accuracy may have been reduced. Persistent patients had more shared public clonotypes (2,741) than new patients (about 1,000).

Time point of the sample: newly diagnosed GD, antithyroid drugs for less than 3 months. From PBMCs, RNA was extracted and then used to make the TCR library. One endocrinology department in Xi'an, China, was where patients came from. Libraries of TCR beta came from iRepertoire HTBI primers plus Arm-PCR of CDR3 regions. TCRdb re-analysed the multiplex PCR reads in MiXCR, keeping a single row per CDR3 protein. Of hundreds of thousands of distinct CDR3 sequences listed, 15% are singletons. Points on this clonotype: Its matching antigen is unknown.

This CDR3 has 14 amino acids. Looked up from germline, CDR1 is MRHNA and CDR2 is SNTAGT. V was shortened by 6 bases and J by 4 bases, with 16 bases between the two germline ends. The V gene is TRBV6-4, the J gene TRBJ2-7; weak D call: TRBD1 (6 bases). The sequences come from peripheral blood mononuclear cells (PBMCs), collected at new diagnosis, from a patient treated with antithyroid drugs. This receptor was identified in a female donor with Graves disease. In DNA form, the CDR3 reads TGTGCCAGCAGAGCCTCAGGGGCTGATTACGAGCAGTACTTC. Translating it yields CASRASGADYEQYF.